The rows below give T cell receptor beta chains drawn from one sample of a study of blood T cells in healthy people across ages. TCRdb redid the calling of the 5' RACE reads with MiXCR, one entry per CDR3 protein. This table has approximately 800,000 distinct CDR3 sequences, roughly 53% appearing once. Sample: blood. The receptors derive from an elderly man in good health. CDR3s leave out the opening cysteine and the closing phenylalanine or tryptophan.

J	V	CDR3
TRBJ2-3	TRBV29-1	SVARGGQFTDTQY
TRBJ1-4	TRBV29-1	SASDLPNEKLF
TRBJ2-1	TRBV5-1	ASSGTSSGLYNEQF
TRBJ2-6	TRBV4-1	ASSQHLAGANVLT
TRBJ2-5	TRBV10-2	ASSELAGGEQY
TRBJ1-2	TRBV27	ASSRAEGYGYT
TRBJ2-1	TRBV18	ASSLRDSLYNEQF
TRBJ1-1	TRBV20-1	SATTGDPMNTEAF
TRBJ2-1	TRBV5-1	ASSPSGRDSYNEQF
TRBJ2-5	TRBV6-6	ASRDRGLETQY
TRBJ2-7	TRBV12-3/TRBV12-4	ASTPGTWDEQY
TRBJ2-1	TRBV3-1	ASSQGLLQF
NA	TRBV6-5	ASSYSLAGTLYEQY
TRBJ2-7	TRBV4-1	ASSLTGGYYEQY
TRBJ2-1	TRBV12-3/TRBV12-4	ASSLDRTSGSVNEQF
TRBJ2-4	TRBV18	ASSQGQGSGQY
TRBJ2-1	TRBV12-3/TRBV12-4	ASTAPIGGEQF